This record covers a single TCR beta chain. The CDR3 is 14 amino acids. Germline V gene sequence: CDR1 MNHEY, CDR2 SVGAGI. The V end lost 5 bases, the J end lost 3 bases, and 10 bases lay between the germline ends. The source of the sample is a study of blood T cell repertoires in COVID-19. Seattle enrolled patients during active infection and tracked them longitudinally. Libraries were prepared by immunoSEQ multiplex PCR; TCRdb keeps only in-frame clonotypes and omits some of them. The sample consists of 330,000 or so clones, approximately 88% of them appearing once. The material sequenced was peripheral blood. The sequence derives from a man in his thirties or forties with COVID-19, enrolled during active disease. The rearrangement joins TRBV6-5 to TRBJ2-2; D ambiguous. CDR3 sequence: CASSLLEYTGELFF. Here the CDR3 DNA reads TGTGCCAGCAGTCTCTTAGAGTACACCGGGGAGCTGTTTTTT.